This TCR beta chain was captured in a study of blood T cells in healthy people across ages (dated by TCRdb to between 2015 and 2016). Context from the whole study: In model experiments, roughly one uniquely barcoded TCR beta cDNA molecule per two T cells was captured by template switching. Age-related changes in TCR beta repertoire diversity were measured in the study by deep sequencing normalized with unique cDNA molecular identifiers. Donors of different ages were randomly distributed across sequencing lanes to avoid experimental bias. Donors were grouped into four age groups: young (average 16 years), middle-aged (over 35), aged (around 66) and long-lived (approximately 81). For two donors (one aged 18 to 29 and one aged 80 or older), the study analyzed two additional independent replicas of 1 million unique cDNA reads from the same blood draw. The research as a whole found: The long-lived group showed more naive CD4+ T cells, fewer expanded clones and increased TCR diversity than the aged group, suggesting age selection. Because donor CMV infection status was unknown, age-related changes in expanded clonotypes were potentially confounded. Conclusive comparison of naive and antigen-experienced compartments was prevented by the profiling of bulk unsorted PBMCs. A strong correlation was found between observed TCR beta diversity and the percentage of naive T cells measured by flow cytometry. As age increased, observed TCR beta diversity per million T cells dropped in a roughly linear way, and a significant reduction was already evident by age 40. Total diversity estimates from one million sequenced T cells were considered lower bounds and underestimates.

Per the germline V gene, MDHEN is the CDR1 and SYDVKM is the CDR2. From the cysteine through the phenylalanine, the CDR3 covers 15 amino acids. Only the CDR3 portion is preserved as DNA: 45 bases, with reading frame beginning at the first base. The trim is 7 bases for V and 0 bases for J, with a gap of 15 bases between the germline ends. There are a few counts of this clonotype. Its antigen is currently not known. Per-nucleotide qualities are absent, and no much larger clonotype sits a single base away. Library preparation was by 5' RACE. The reads were generated on an Illumina HiSeq 2500. A second PCR of roughly 7 to 11 cycles was performed with a sample-barcoded 5' primer and a J-beta primer mix. A unique molecular identifier was introduced onto each TCR beta cDNA molecule by a template-switch 5' adaptor carrying 12 random nucleotides. Each sample yielded at least 2.5 million CDR3-containing paired-end reads. The Mint cDNA synthesis kit, primed by a TRBC-specific oligonucleotide, was used to synthesize first-strand cDNA from all RNA. Following uracil-DNA glycosylase treatment, all cDNA underwent a first 18-cycle PCR with the universal primers M1SS and BC2_uni_R. The authors processed their data as follows. Each sample was normalized by randomly selecting 1 million high-quality reads, each carrying a distinct molecular identifier. Instead of being binned into consensus sequences, reads that shared molecular identifiers were thrown out. MiTCR, run with a Q25 quality threshold and the strictest error-elimination algorithm, handled CDR3 identification, clonotype clustering and error correction. Lower-bound total TCR beta diversity was estimated with a nonparametric unseen species model using Euler transformation. The public sequencing data were trimmed at Q25 with fastp and processed into clonotypes with MiXCR by TCRdb, which kept only in-frame beta chains. When rows share a CDR3 protein, they turn into one entry using the most common DNA and genes. TCRdb, not the authors, supplied the V and J calls. The sample table holds 1.5 million to 2 million distinct CDR3 sequences, of which 30% to 35% were seen once. Clones ranked in the top ten supply 11% of the sample.

Donors were a few dozen systemically healthy Caucasian individuals from Russia aged roughly 6 to 90 years. Ten milliliters of peripheral blood were drawn from each donor into EDTA-treated Vacutainer tubes. PBMCs were isolated by Ficoll-Paque density-gradient centrifugation, with at least 6 million obtained per sample. Trizol reagent was used to extract total RNA from the PBMCs, yielding at least 6 micrograms per sample. Naive CD45RAhigh/CD27high T cell percentages were measured by flow cytometry on a PBMC aliquot from every donor. This clonotype was obtained from a woman aged 25 to 39 in good health. Material: blood. Recombination joined TRBV28 with TRBJ1-2; no D gene is confidently identified. The CDR3 has the sequence CASISPRASNYGYTF. Read as DNA, the sequence is TGTGCCAGCATCAGCCCAAGAGCGTCTAACTATGGCTACACCTTC.